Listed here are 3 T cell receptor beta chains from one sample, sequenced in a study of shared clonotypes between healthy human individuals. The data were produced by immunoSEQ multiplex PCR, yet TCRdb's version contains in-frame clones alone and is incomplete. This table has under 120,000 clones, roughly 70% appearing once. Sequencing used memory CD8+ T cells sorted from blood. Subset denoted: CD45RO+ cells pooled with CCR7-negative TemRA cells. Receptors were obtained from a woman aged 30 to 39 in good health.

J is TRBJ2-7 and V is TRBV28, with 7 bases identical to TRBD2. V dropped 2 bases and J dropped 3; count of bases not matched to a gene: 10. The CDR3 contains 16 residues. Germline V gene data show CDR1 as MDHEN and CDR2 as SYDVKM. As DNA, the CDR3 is TGTGCCAGCAGTTTACCCGAGCACGGGACTAACTACGAGCAGTACTTC. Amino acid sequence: CASSLPEHGTNYEQYF. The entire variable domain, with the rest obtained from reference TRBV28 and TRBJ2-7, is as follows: DVKVTQSSRYLVKRTGEKVFLECVQDMDHENMFWYRQDPGLGLRLIYFSYDVKMKEKGDIPEGYSVSREKKERFSLILESASTNQTSMYLCASSLPEHGTNYEQYFGPGTRLTVT.

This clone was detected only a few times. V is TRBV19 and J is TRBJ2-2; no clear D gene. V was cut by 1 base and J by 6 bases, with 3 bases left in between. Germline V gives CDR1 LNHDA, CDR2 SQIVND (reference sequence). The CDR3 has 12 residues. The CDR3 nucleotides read TGTGCCAGTAGTATAGGGTCCGGGGAGCTGTTTTTT. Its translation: CASSIGSGELFF.

The DNA of the CDR3 is TGTGCCAGCAGCTTAGATGGGGGGACGCCGTCTGGGGCCAACGTCCTGACTTTC. Its translation is CASSLDGGTPSGANVLTF. The V and J genes are TRBV5-4 and TRBJ2-6; perhaps TRBD2 as D (6 bases). Germline CDR1 SGHNT, CDR2 YYREEE (reference sequence). The V and J ends lost 2 bases and 1 base respectively, with 16 bases between them. The CDR3 totals 18 residues.